This TCR beta chain is drawn from a study of CD8 T cells in Susac syndrome. There are 15 residues in the CDR3. V trimming: 5 bases; J trimming: 6 bases; junction bases outside the gene matches: 11. Germline V lookup: CDR1 MNHEY, CDR2 SVGAGI. Reverse transcription used about 0.45 to 1 ug RNA and random hexamers. The TCR beta CDR3 was amplified by immunoSEQ multiplex PCR across 54 Vbeta, 13 Jbeta. A single record per CDR3 protein comes from TCRdb applying MiXCR to the immunoSEQ multiplex PCR reads. The sample includes some 160,000 distinct CDR3 sequences, around 90% of them seen just once. The chain carries TRBV6-5 and TRBJ1-1; 8 bases match TRBD1. Sequencing used CD4+ T cells from PBMCs. The TCR was taken from a human donor in good health. The CDR3 DNA sequence: TGTGCCAGCAGTCTCCGACAGGGGAGGGGGCCTGAAGCTTTCTTT. It codes for CASSLRQGRGPEAFF.